The T cell receptor (beta chain) under discussion was sequenced for a study of T cell repertoires in cytomegalovirus infection. About the study: Both a matching HLA type and CMV infection were indicated by public TCR beta signatures.

Study outcomes and limitations: It was HLA-C-restricted CMV-specific TCR beta clonotypes that dominated the response ex vivo. There were carriers of CMV plus the relevant HLA, and cumulative public TCR beta family frequency identified them.

The CDR3 extends over 17 amino acids. From germline, CDR1 is ENHRY and CDR2 SYGVKD. The V segment lost 7 bases and the J segment 4 bases; nucleotides outside the gene matches: 13. A note on this clonotype: Its matching antigen is unknown.

A single record per CDR3 protein comes from TCRdb applying MiXCR to the reads. The data show approximately 100,000 distinct CDR3 sequences, with less than 25% seen just once and approximately 40% held by the top ten. This TCR was sampled from a human donor in good health (CMV status not recorded). Some clones in this sample may be carry-over from other donors' samples. This chain uses TRBV10-3 with TRBJ1-1; TRBD1 aligns across 12 bases. The sample comprised CD8+ T cells from PBMCs. The CDR3 bases are TGTGCCATCAACCCGGGACAGGGGGCCCCATGGGGCACTGAAGCTTTCTTT. Its protein product is CAINPGQGAPWGTEAFF.